This T cell receptor (beta chain) came from a study of cytomegalovirus exposure and HLA in healthy donors. General observations from the study: There were some public TCRs occurring in many donors, but most TCR sequences were rare. It was likely that a cluster of highly shared sequence variants was a sequencing artifact. It was taken for granted in presence/absence analyses that sequencing depth across donors was roughly uniform.

Per germline, CDR1 SQVTM and CDR2 ANQGSEA. The V segment lost 5 bases and the J segment 0 bases; nucleotides outside the gene matches: 3. This CDR3 is built from 16 residues. Regarding this clone: Its specificity is not known.

Researchers ran the PCR with 60 Vbeta and 13 Jbeta primers. The protocol was immunoSEQ multiplex PCR, while the TCRdb copy is restricted to in-frame clones and leaves out a portion. This table has about 190,000 clones, roughly 77% appearing once. The clonotype was recovered from a woman between 25 and 40 years old in good health and CMV-seropositive. Material: PBMCs. This chain joins TRBV29-1 and TRBJ2-6; 11 nucleotides match TRBD1. CDR3 bases: TGCAGCGTTTTGGGACAGGGGGGCTCTGGGGCCAACGTCCTGACTTTC. This codes for CSVLGQGGSGANVLTF.